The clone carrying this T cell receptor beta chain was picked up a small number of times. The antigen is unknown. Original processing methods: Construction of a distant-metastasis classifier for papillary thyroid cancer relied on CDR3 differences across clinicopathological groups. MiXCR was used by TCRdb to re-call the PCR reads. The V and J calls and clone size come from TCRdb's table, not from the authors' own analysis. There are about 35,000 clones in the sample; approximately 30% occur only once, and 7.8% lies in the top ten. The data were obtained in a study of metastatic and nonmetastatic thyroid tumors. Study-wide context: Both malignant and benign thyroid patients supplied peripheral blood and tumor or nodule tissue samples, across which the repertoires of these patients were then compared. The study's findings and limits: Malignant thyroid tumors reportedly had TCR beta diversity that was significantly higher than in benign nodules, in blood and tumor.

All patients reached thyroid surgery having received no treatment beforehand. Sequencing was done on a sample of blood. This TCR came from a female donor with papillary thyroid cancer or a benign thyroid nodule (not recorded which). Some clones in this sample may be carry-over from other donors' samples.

CDR3 loop: CASSTRDQNTGELFF. In DNA, the CDR3 is TGTGCCAGCAGTACCCGGGACCAGAACACCGGGGAGCTGTTTTTT. This chain connects TRBV28 to TRBJ2-2; D may correspond to TRBD1 or TRBD2 (5 bases each). There are 15 residues in the CDR3. With 5 bases removed from V and 1 base from J, the gap between germline ends came to 11 bases. Germline V gene lookup returns CDR1 MDHEN and CDR2 SYDVKM.